These 22 T cell receptor beta chains share one sample of origin, sequenced in a study of cytomegalovirus exposure and HLA in healthy donors. With 60 Vbeta and 13 Jbeta primers, the PCR was carried out. The method was immunoSEQ multiplex PCR; TCRdb's version includes in-frame clones alone and lacks a portion of them. The sample has around 150,000 clones; over 60% are singletons. The sequencing input was PBMCs. Receptors originate from a woman aged 45-60 years in good health and CMV-seropositive.

With respect to this clone: The identical CDR3 is also encoded by other nucleotide sequences in the sample. The chain links TRBV10-3 to TRBJ2-7, with a possible D match to TRBD1 (5 bases). The length of the CDR3 is 12 residues. V gave up 4 bases and J gave up 3 bases, with 7 bases separating them. The germline CDR1 and CDR2 sequences are ENHRY and SYGVKD. This CDR3 is CAISGQGYEQYF. CDR3 DNA sequence: TGTGCCATCAGTGGGCAGGGCTACGAGCAGTACTTC.

This chain joins TRBV27 and TRBJ2-7, with a weak D call TRBD2 (7 bases). This CDR3 contains 13 residues. The V end lost 8 bases, the J end lost 3 bases, and 14 bases lay between the germline ends. CDR1 and CDR2 from the germline V gene are MNHEY and SMNVEV (reference sequence). CDR3 in DNA: TGTGCCAGCCGAGGGGGGGTAAGCTACGAGCAGTACTTC. It is translated as CASRGGVSYEQYF.

The chain links TRBV28 to TRBJ1-5; 8 bases are a match to TRBD1. The CDR3 has 14 residues. The J segment lost 6 bases and the V segment lost 11 bases, leaving 12 bases of the junction unmatched. Germline values: CDR1 MDHEN, CDR2 SYDVKM. The CDR3 nucleotides are TGTGCCGGGGGTAGACAGGGGAATATTCAGCCCCAGCATTTT. Translating gives CAGGRQGNIQPQHF.

The rearrangement links TRBV7-8 to TRBJ1-1, with 8 bases matching TRBD1. Trimming at V came to 2 bases and at J to 1 base, leaving 0 bases not matched to a gene. The CDR3 runs to 14 residues. CDR1 and CDR2 from the germline V gene are SGHVS and FQNEAQ. CDR3 loop: CASSLQGANTEAFF. The CDR3, as DNA: TGTGCCAGCAGCTTACAGGGGGCGAACACTGAAGCTTTCTTT.

The chain has TRBV6-6 and TRBJ1-2; 8 nucleotides match TRBD1. Germline CDR1 reads MNHNY; CDR2 reads SVGAGI (reference sequence). The V gene end was trimmed by 8 bases and the J gene end by 1 base; junction bases not matched to a gene: 6. This CDR3 contains 14 residues. This chain's CDR3 is CASADREHNYGYTF. CDR3 in DNA: TGTGCCAGCGCGGACAGGGAACATAACTATGGCTACACCTTC.

V and J are TRBV19 and TRBJ2-3; 9 nucleotides align to TRBD1. The CDR3 contains 14 residues. Germline assignment: CDR1 LNHDA and CDR2 SQIVND (reference sequence). Losses at the gene ends were 5 bases for V and 5 bases for J; bases not matched to a gene: 5. CDR3 region: CASSQQGAGDTQYF. In DNA form, the CDR3 reads TGTGCCAGTAGTCAACAGGGGGCGGGAGATACGCAGTATTTT. The complete variable domain, with remaining parts taken from reference TRBV19 and TRBJ2-3, reads DGGITQSPKYLFRKEGQNVTLSCEQNLNHDAMYWYRQDPGQGLRLIYYSQIVNDFQKGDIAEGYSVSREKKESFPLTVTSAQKNPTAFYLCASSQQGAGDTQYFGPGTRLTVL.

The rearrangement links TRBV7-2 to TRBJ2-2, with a tentative D call TRBD2 (5 bases). V shed 5 bases and J shed 4 bases, with 11 bases lying between them. The CDR3 totals 14 residues. Germline V gene sequence: CDR1 SGHTA, CDR2 FQGNSA. In nucleotides, the CDR3 is TGTGCCAGCAGCGTGGCGGGCCCCACCGGGGAGCTGTTTTTT. Its protein product is CASSVAGPTGELFF.

This chain links TRBV30 with TRBJ1-6; D remains ambiguous. CDR3 length equals 15 residues. The germline gives CDR1 GTSNPN, CDR2 SVGIG (reference sequence). V lost 1 base and J lost 0, with 7 bases in between. This CDR3 is CAWSERSSYNSPLHF. The DNA for the CDR3 is TGTGCCTGGAGTGAACGGAGCTCCTATAATTCACCCCTCCACTTT.

The J gene is TRBJ2-5, the V gene TRBV5-1; TRBD1 is a possible D gene (6 bases). This CDR3 is built from 15 residues. The V end lost 3 bases, the J end lost 3 bases, and 15 bases lay between the germline ends. The germline V gene has CDR1 SGHRS and CDR2 YFSETQ. The CDR3 DNA sequence: TGCGCCAGCAGCTCATCTGGGACAAATAAAGAGACCCAGTACTTC. This translates into CASSSSGTNKETQYF.

This clone has a handful of counts. The chain combines TRBV28 with TRBJ1-4; D is possibly TRBD1 (5 bases). Trimming stripped 2 bases from V and 10 bases from J, with 17 bases between. The CDR3 runs to 15 residues. Germline V CDR1 and CDR2: MDHEN, SYDVKM. CDR3 loop: CASSLADSSVGKLFF. The CDR3 DNA follows: TGTGCCAGCAGTTTAGCCGACAGCTCCGTGGGAAAACTGTTTTTT.

V is TRBV5-4 and J is TRBJ2-2, with a tentative D call TRBD1 (6 bases). Germline V gene sequence: CDR1 SGHNT, CDR2 YYREEE (reference sequence). CDR3 length: 14 residues. The V end was cut by 5 bases, the J end by 4 bases, with 12 bases between. The CDR3 nucleotides are TGTGCCAGCAGGTCGGGACAATTCACCGGGGAGCTGTTTTTT. Residues: CASRSGQFTGELFF.

The chain combines TRBV7-9 with TRBJ2-3; 12 nucleotides agree with TRBD2. Trimming at V came to 5 bases and at J to 5 bases, leaving 5 bases not matched to a gene. The CDR3 covers 15 residues. Germline V CDR1 and CDR2: SEHNR, FQNEAQ (reference sequence). CDR3 nucleotides: TGTGCCAGCAGCGTGACTAGCGGGAGTGGAGATACGCAGTATTTT. Amino acids: CASSVTSGSGDTQYF.

This clone was recorded many times. The genes are TRBV5-4 and TRBJ2-1; tentatively, D is TRBD2 (6 bases). CDR1 and CDR2 from the germline V gene are SGHNT and YYREEE (reference sequence). Deletions cut 4 bases from V and 2 bases from J, with 22 bases between. This CDR3 is built from 18 residues. Here the CDR3 reads CASSPPFRERSTYNEQFF. The CDR3 DNA is TGTGCCAGCAGCCCCCCCTTCCGGGAGCGGTCTACCTACAATGAGCAGTTCTTC.

The CDR3 DNA reads as TGTGCCAGCAGTGAGGGCACCCGGTCACCCCTCCACTTT. Encoded protein: CASSEGTRSPLHF. The chain is built from TRBV6-1 and TRBJ1-6; D is unclear. This CDR3 contains 13 residues. CDR1 and CDR2 (germline): MNHNS, SASEGT. Trimming stripped 3 bases from V and 10 bases from J, with 10 bases between.

Here the CDR3 reads CSVDVGSGRGYEQYF. CDR3 DNA sequence: TGCAGCGTTGATGTCGGGAGCGGGAGGGGATACGAGCAGTACTTC. V is TRBV29-1 and J is TRBJ2-7, with 10 bases identical to TRBD2. The CDR3 has 15 amino acids. Germline CDR1 SQVTM, CDR2 ANQGSEA. V dropped 3 bases and J dropped 4; count of bases not matched to a gene: 9.

V is TRBV19 and J is TRBJ2-7; TRBD1 might be the D (5 bases). Trimming shortened V by 5 bases and J by 6 bases, and 11 bases separated the two germline ends. The CDR3 extends over 12 amino acids. The germline V gene has CDR1 LNHDA and CDR2 SQIVND (reference sequence). For the CDR3, the DNA is TGTGCCAGTAGTTCCCTAAGGGGCGAGCAGTACTTC. This gives the protein CASSSLRGEQYF. The entire variable domain, with the rest obtained from reference TRBV19 and TRBJ2-7, is as follows: DGGITQSPKYLFRKEGQNVTLSCEQNLNHDAMYWYRQDPGQGLRLIYYSQIVNDFQKGDIAEGYSVSREKKESFPLTVTSAQKNPTAFYLCASSSLRGEQYFGPGTRLTVT.

This clone was counted a few times. The chain couples TRBV9 to TRBJ2-1; D is perhaps TRBD2 (5 bases). CDR1 is SGDLS and CDR2 is YYNGEE in the germline V gene. The CDR3 is 16 amino acids. Trimming cost V 0 bases and J 0 bases, with 10 bases left between them. The CDR3, as DNA: TGTGCCAGCAGCGTAGAGGACTCCAGCTCCTACAATGAGCAGTTCTTC. This encodes CASSVEDSSSYNEQFF.

The rearrangement links TRBV4-1 to TRBJ1-2, with D hard to call. Trimming cost V 1 base and J 3 bases, with 9 bases left between them. The CDR3 is 14 amino acids. The germline gives CDR1 MGHRA, CDR2 YSYEKL. The CDR3 protein is CASSQVAAHYGYTF. As DNA, the CDR3 is TGCGCCAGCAGCCAAGTAGCAGCGCACTATGGCTACACCTTC.

The rearrangement links TRBV6-1 to TRBJ1-4; 7 bases line up with TRBD1. In germline, CDR1 is MNHNS, CDR2 SASEGT. V was clipped by 3 bases and J by 5 bases; unmatched bases: 12. This CDR3 comprises 17 residues. The CDR3 sequence: CASSEFIAGTANEKLFF. CDR3 sequence (DNA): TGTGCCAGCAGTGAGTTCATAGCCGGGACAGCGAATGAAAAACTGTTTTTT.

V and J are TRBV4-2 and TRBJ2-3; TRBD2 matches 8 bases. This CDR3 region has 15 residues. J gave up 4 bases and V 1 base, and 4 bases lay outside the gene matches. Germline lookup yields CDR1 LGHNA and CDR2 YNFKEQ. CDR3 DNA sequence: TGTGCCAGCAGCCAAGCGGGAGGGCCGGCAGATACGCAGTATTTT. It translates to CASSQAGGPADTQYF.

This clone was observed a handful of times. The chain links TRBV6-1 to TRBJ1-2, with D possibly matching TRBD1 (6 bases). The CDR3 is 14 residues long. Germline CDR1 is MNHNS and CDR2 is SASEGT. The ends were cut back, 7 bases at V and 2 bases at J, with 14 bases in the middle. Written as DNA, the CDR3 is TGTGCCAGCATTCAGACAGGAGAAAACTATGGCTACACCTTC. Amino acid sequence: CASIQTGENYGYTF.

This rearrangement joins TRBV7-2 to TRBJ2-2, with 8 bases fitting TRBD2. Trimming took 5 bases from V and 6 from J; bases not matched to a gene: 11. There are 16 residues in the CDR3. In germline, CDR1 is SGHTA, CDR2 FQGNSA. The CDR3 spells CASSPSLLAGPGELFF. The CDR3 nucleotides are TGTGCCAGCAGCCCCAGTCTCCTAGCGGGCCCCGGGGAGCTGTTTTTT.